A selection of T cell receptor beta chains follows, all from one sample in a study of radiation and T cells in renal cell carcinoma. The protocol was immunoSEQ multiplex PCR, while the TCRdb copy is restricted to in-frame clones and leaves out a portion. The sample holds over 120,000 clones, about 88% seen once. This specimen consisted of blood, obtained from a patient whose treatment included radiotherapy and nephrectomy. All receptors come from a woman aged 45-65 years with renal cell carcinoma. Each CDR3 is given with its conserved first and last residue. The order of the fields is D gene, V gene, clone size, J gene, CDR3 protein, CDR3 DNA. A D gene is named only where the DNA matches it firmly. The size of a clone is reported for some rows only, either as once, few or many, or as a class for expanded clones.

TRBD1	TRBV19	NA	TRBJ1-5	CASSSGQGDQPQHF	TGTGCCAGTAGTAGCGGACAGGGAGATCAGCCCCAGCATTTT
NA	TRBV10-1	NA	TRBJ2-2	CASSDRHPGELFF	TGCGCCAGCAGTGATCGGCATCCCGGGGAGCTGTTTTTT
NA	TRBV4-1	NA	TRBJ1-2	CASSPSGGGYGYTF	TGCGCCAGCAGCCCTTCGGGGGGCGGCTATGGCTACACCTTC
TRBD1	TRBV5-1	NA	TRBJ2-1	CASSLAGTELNEQFF	TGCGCCAGCAGCTTGGCCGGGACAGAGCTCAATGAGCAGTTCTTC
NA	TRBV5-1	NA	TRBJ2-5	CASSFVTGETQYF	TGCGCCAGCAGCTTCGTCACTGGGGAGACCCAGTACTTC
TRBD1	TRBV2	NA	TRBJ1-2	CAGRTGAVNYGYTF	TGTGCCGGGAGAACAGGGGCCGTTAACTATGGCTACACCTTC
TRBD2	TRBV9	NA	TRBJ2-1	CASSSTGTSTYNEQFF	TGTGCCAGCAGCTCTACCGGGACTAGTACCTACAATGAGCAGTTCTTC
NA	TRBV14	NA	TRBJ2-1	CASSQGGAEQFF	TGTGCCAGCAGCCAAGGAGGGGCTGAGCAGTTCTTC
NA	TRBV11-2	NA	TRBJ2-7	CASVGRGRYEQYF	TGTGCCAGCGTGGGCAGGGGCCGCTACGAGCAGTACTTC
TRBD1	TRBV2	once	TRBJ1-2	CASSGMDRAAYGYTF	TGTGCCAGCAGTGGGATGGACAGGGCTGCCTATGGCTACACCTTC
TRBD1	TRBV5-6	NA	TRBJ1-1	CASTGGQVTMNTEAFF	TGTGCCAGCACGGGGGGACAGGTCACCATGAACACTGAAGCTTTCTTT
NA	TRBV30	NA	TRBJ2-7	CAWRMDIGNAPSYEQYF	TGTGCCTGGAGAATGGACATCGGGAACGCACCGTCCTACGAGCAGTACTTC
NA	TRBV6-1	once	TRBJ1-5	CASKGTPISDQPQHF	TGTGCCAGCAAGGGCACCCCGATCAGTGATCAGCCCCAGCATTTT
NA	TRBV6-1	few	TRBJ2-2	CASSEVGKLFF	TGTGCCAGCAGTGAGGTGGGGAAGCTGTTTTTT
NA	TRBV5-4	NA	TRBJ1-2	CASQNSGDYGYTF	TGTGCCAGCCAAAACAGCGGGGACTATGGCTACACCTTC
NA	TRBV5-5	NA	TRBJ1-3	CASSGTFSGNTIYF	TGTGCCAGCAGCGGGACCTTCTCTGGAAACACCATATATTTT
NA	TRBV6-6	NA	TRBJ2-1	CASSLRDFDRFF	TGTGCCAGCAGCCTCCGGGACTTCGATCGGTTCTTC
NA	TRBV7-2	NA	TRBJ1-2	CASSSPDRYGYTF	TGTGCCAGCAGCTCCCCGGACAGATATGGCTACACCTTC
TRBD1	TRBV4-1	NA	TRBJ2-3	CASSSQGAGTDTQYF	TGCGCCAGCAGCTCACAGGGGGCCGGCACAGATACGCAGTATTTT